These T cell receptor beta chains were read from a single sample in a study. MiXCR was run by TCRdb on the 5' RACE reads, yielding one entry per CDR3 protein. The sample shows roughly 11,000 distinct CDR3 sequences, around 46% of them seen only once. The sequencing input was tumor-infiltrating naive CD4+ T cells sorted from the breast tumor. The source is a female donor with breast cancer. Each CDR3 is given with its conserved first and last residue. A D gene is named only where the DNA matches it firmly. The listing skips clone size in some rows; elsewhere it reads once, few, many or a size class.

CASSYTQLRHNEQFF,TGTGCCAGCAGTTACACACAACTTAGGCACAATGAGCAGTTCTTC,TRBJ2-1,few,TRBV6-5,NA
CASRGTLYSGNTIYF,TGTGCCAGCAGGGGGACTCTATACTCTGGAAACACCATATATTTT,TRBJ1-3,once,TRBV6-1,NA
CASSYLGGLRADTQYF,TGTGCCAGCAGTTATCTAGGCGGATTAAGGGCAGATACGCAGTATTTT,TRBJ2-3,medium-sized,TRBV6-2/TRBV6-3,NA
CASSMPQTAEETQYF,TGTGCCAGCAGCATGCCGCAAACCGCGGAAGAGACCCAGTACTTC,TRBJ2-5,NA,TRBV7-9,NA
CASSLSWAGSTDTQYF,TGTGCCAGCAGCTTGAGTTGGGCGGGTAGCACAGATACGCAGTATTTT,TRBJ2-3,few,TRBV7-8,NA
CASSEIAGREQFF,TGTGCCAGCAGTGAAATAGCGGGCCGAGAGCAGTTCTTC,TRBJ2-1,NA,TRBV6-5,TRBD2
CASSKDWSSYEQYF,TGTGCCAGCAGCAAAGACTGGAGCTCCTACGAGCAGTACTTC,TRBJ2-7,NA,TRBV7-8,NA
CASSRGYDTQYF,TGTGCCAGCAGCCGTGGTTACGATACGCAGTATTTT,TRBJ2-3,NA,TRBV11-2,NA
CAWSTITEAFF,TGTGCCTGGTCAACGATCACTGAAGCTTTCTTT,TRBJ1-1,NA,TRBV30,NA
CASSFSTGELFF,TGTGCCAGCAGCTTCAGCACCGGGGAGCTGTTTTTT,TRBJ2-2,once,TRBV11-3,NA
CASSLGTEDGYTF,TGTGCCAGCAGCTTAGGGACGGAAGATGGCTACACCTTC,TRBJ1-2,NA,TRBV7-3,NA
CAIRGTGWGTEAFF,TGTGCCATCAGGGGGACAGGGTGGGGCACTGAAGCTTTCTTT,TRBJ1-1,few,TRBV10-3,TRBD1
CASQGADYGYTF,TGTGCCAGCCAAGGGGCCGACTATGGCTACACCTTC,TRBJ1-2,NA,TRBV6-6,NA
CASSIGGSGVRGYTF,TGTGCCAGCTCCATCGGGGGCAGCGGTGTACGTGGCTACACCTTC,TRBJ1-2,NA,TRBV18,NA
CSARPTTSNNEQFF,TGCAGTGCTAGACCTACTACATCAAACAATGAGCAGTTCTTC,TRBJ2-1,NA,TRBV20-1,NA
CASSRQGGQYF,TGTGCCAGCAGTAGGCAGGGCGGGCAGTACTTC,TRBJ2-7,NA,TRBV12-3/TRBV12-4,NA
CASSDRGIGTQYF,TGTGCCAGCAGTGACAGGGGGATCGGGACCCAGTACTTC,TRBJ2-5,once,TRBV12-3/TRBV12-4,TRBD1
CASSKPPRYRDSWGKETQYF,TGTGCCAGCAGCAAACCCCCCCGCTACCGGGACAGCTGGGGGAAAGAGACCCAGTACTTC,TRBJ2-5,NA,TRBV7-8,TRBD1
CSALSPQGHTGAFF,TGCAGTGCTCTAAGTCCTCAGGGACACACGGGAGCTTTCTTT,TRBJ1-1,NA,TRBV20-1,NA
CASSYLLASNEQFF,TGTGCCAGCAGTTACCTGCTAGCCTCCAATGAGCAGTTCTTC,TRBJ2-1,NA,TRBV6-2/TRBV6-3,NA
CASSEFSSGPEQFF,TGTGCCAGCAGTGAATTCTCAAGCGGGCCCGAGCAGTTCTTC,TRBJ2-1,NA,TRBV25-1,NA
CASSHFRTGRDTEAFF,TGCGCCAGCAGCCACTTCCGGACTGGAAGGGACACTGAAGCTTTCTTT,TRBJ1-1,NA,TRBV5-1,NA
CSVDPGRGPGTEAFF,TGCAGCGTTGACCCCGGTAGGGGGCCTGGCACTGAAGCTTTCTTT,TRBJ1-1,few,TRBV29-1,TRBD1
CSGGDRVTLPPGGYGYTF,TGCAGCGGGGGGGACAGGGTAACTCTCCCCCCGGGCGGCTATGGCTACACCTTC,TRBJ1-2,few,TRBV29-1,TRBD1
CASSKASGSKETQYF,TGTGCCAGCAGCAAGGCTAGCGGGAGTAAAGAGACCCAGTACTTC,TRBJ2-5,NA,TRBV28,TRBD2
CASSLSPGYTDTQYF,TGTGCCAGCAGCTTATCTCCGGGGTACACAGATACGCAGTATTTT,TRBJ2-3,few,TRBV7-2,NA
CASSLLAGSYNEQFF,TGTGCCAGCAGCTTATTAGCGGGCTCCTACAATGAGCAGTTCTTC,TRBJ2-1,NA,TRBV7-2,TRBD2
CSASQLAGTDTQYF,TGCAGTGCTAGCCAACTAGCGGGCACAGATACGCAGTATTTT,TRBJ2-3,NA,TRBV20-1,TRBD2
CASSPYGLAGETQYF,TGTGCCAGCAGCCCCTACGGACTAGCCGGGGAGACCCAGTACTTC,TRBJ2-5,few,TRBV3-1,TRBD2